A single sample is the source of the 4 T cell receptor beta chains below, sequenced in a study of blood T cell repertoires in COVID-19. Repertoires were generated with immunoSEQ multiplex PCR, while TCRdb's copy carries only in-frame clones and drops some. The sample gives about 280,000 clones, 85% of which show up once; roughly 2.5% is in the top ten. The sequencing input was PBMCs or T cells enriched from blood (not recorded which). All receptors derive from a woman between 50 and 59 years old who had recovered from COVID-19.

This chain links TRBV3-1 (or the pseudogene TRBV3-2) with TRBJ2-1; TRBD2 matches 14 bases. J was trimmed by 7 bases and V by 1 base; bases with no gene match: 12. CDR1 is LGHDT and CDR2 is YNNKEL in the germline V gene (reference sequence). The CDR3 covers 19 residues. The CDR3 nucleotides are TGTGCCAGCAGCCAAGCTTTGACTAGCGGGGGGGTCAGACAGAATGAGCAGTTCTTC. The encoded protein is CASSQALTSGGVRQNEQFF.

The chain employs TRBV9 and TRBJ2-1; D is perhaps TRBD2 (6 bases). CDR3 length equals 14 residues. The V gene's germline CDR1 is SGDLS and CDR2 YYNGEE. V was clipped by 4 bases and J by 5 bases, with 13 bases between them. The CDR3 region has the DNA TGTGCCAGCAGCTCCCTGGGAGGCCACAATGAGCAGTTCTTC. Protein product: CASSSLGGHNEQFF.

The gene calls are TRBV4-3 and TRBJ2-3; D unclear. The V gene's germline CDR1 is LGHNA and CDR2 YSLEER. This CDR3 is built from 14 residues. V shed 4 bases and J shed 2 bases, with 10 bases lying between them. The chain's CDR3 is CASSPRVFTDTQYF. The CDR3 DNA reads TGCGCCAGCAGCCCCCGGGTATTCACAGATACGCAGTATTTT.

CDR3 in DNA: TGTGCCAGCAGCTGGACTGTCGACGATACGCAGTATTTT. It specifies CASSWTVDDTQYF. The chain carries TRBV5-6 and TRBJ2-3, with a possible D match to TRBD2 (5 bases). The V end lost 3 bases, the J end lost 6 bases, and 11 bases lay between the germline ends. Germline-derived CDR1 and CDR2 are SGHDT and YYEEEE. CDR3 length: 13 residues.